This TCR beta chain was captured by sequencing in a study of T cells in Graves' hyperthyroidism and ophthalmopathy. On the study more broadly: It was at initial diagnosis, before any treatment, that peripheral blood was collected. General study findings and limits: Most thyroid clonotypes with frequency above 0.001 were detected in blood.

Disease lasting under 3 months, a NOSPECS grade of at least 4, and a Clinical Activity Score of at least 3 were features of the ophthalmopathy patients. Investigators excluded patients with uncontrolled infection, other autoimmune disease, pregnancy or lactation. This CDR3 is built from 16 residues. Trimming at V came to 5 bases and at J to 4 bases, leaving 10 bases not matched to a gene. From germline, CDR1 is LNHDA and CDR2 SQIVND (reference sequence). The TCR beta CDR3 regions underwent amplification using RNA transcripts as the source. Primed by the HTBI set, a first-round RT-PCR was run on the TCR CDR3. TCRdb itself ran the multiplex PCR reads through MiXCR, one entry per CDR3 protein. The sample lists around 620,000 distinct CDR3 sequences; 12% to 15% were seen once. Of note for this clonotype: Its specificity is unknown.

This receptor was identified in a woman aged 18-29 years with Graves' ophthalmopathy. Sequencing was done on a sample of blood. The rearrangement links TRBV19 to TRBJ2-1; 8 nucleotides match TRBD2. Here the CDR3 reads CASSDRVGRAYNEQFF. DNA of the CDR3: TGTGCCAGTAGTGATCGGGTCGGGAGGGCGTACAATGAGCAGTTCTTC.